A selection of T cell receptor beta chains follows, all from one sample in a study of cytomegalovirus exposure and HLA in healthy donors. The method was immunoSEQ multiplex PCR; TCRdb's version includes in-frame clones alone and lacks a portion of them. The sample has some 150,000 clones, more than 80% seen once. The sample consisted of PBMCs. The receptors were gathered from a woman aged 25 to 39 in good health and CMV-seropositive. The CDR3 runs from the conserved cysteine through the conserved F or W. The order of the fields is CDR3 protein, CDR3 DNA, J gene, D gene, V gene, clone size. The D gene is left open where the match is weak. Clone size is given for some rows only: seen once, a few or many times, or a class if the clone is expanded.

CAWRAIYRETGELFF TGTGCCTGGAGAGCCATCTACAGGGAAACCGGGGAGCTGTTTTTT TRBJ2-2 NA TRBV30 NA
CASLRVSGANVLTF TGTGCCAGCTTGAGGGTCTCTGGGGCCAACGTCCTGACTTTC TRBJ2-6 NA TRBV2 NA
CASSQELVGRTQYF TGCGCCAGCAGCCAAGAACTTGTAGGGAGGACCCAGTACTTC TRBJ2-5 NA TRBV4-3 NA
CASSRTGAYEQYF TGTGCCAGCAGCCGGACGGGAGCTTACGAGCAGTACTTC TRBJ2-7 NA TRBV6-5 NA
CASSQFFRGLRDEQYF TGTGCCAGCAGCCAGTTTTTCCGCGGACTTCGGGACGAGCAGTACTTC TRBJ2-7 NA TRBV4-2 NA
CSVEGLAGGKYTDTQYF TGCAGCGTTGAGGGCCTAGCGGGGGGTAAATACACAGATACGCAGTATTTT TRBJ2-3 TRBD2 TRBV29-1 few
CASSQDVRDTEAFF TGTGCCAGCAGCCAAGATGTTCGGGACACTGAAGCTTTCTTT TRBJ1-1 NA TRBV4-2 NA
CASSLTSGGFYEQYF TGTGCCAGCAGTTTAACTAGCGGGGGCTTCTACGAGCAGTACTTC TRBJ2-7 TRBD2 TRBV28 NA
CASSSAGSYNSPLHF TGTGCCAGCAGCTCCGCAGGCTCCTATAATTCACCCCTCCACTTT TRBJ1-6 NA TRBV5-6 few
CASSPNYRDPQAFF TGTGCCAGCTCACCAAATTACAGGGATCCTCAAGCTTTCTTT TRBJ1-1 NA TRBV18 NA
CASSLGLSLNTQYF TGTGCCAGCAGTTTGGGACTATCTCTGAATACGCAGTATTTT TRBJ2-3 TRBD2 TRBV6-6 NA
CASSRRQGDYGYTF TGTGCCAGCAGTCGCAGACAGGGGGACTATGGCTACACCTTC TRBJ1-2 TRBD1 TRBV28 NA
CASKEGSTDTQYF TGTGCCAGCAAGGAGGGAAGCACAGATACGCAGTATTTT TRBJ2-3 NA TRBV6-6 NA
CASSLDRGYGYTF TGTGCCAGCAGCCTGGACAGGGGCTATGGCTACACCTTC TRBJ1-2 TRBD1 TRBV11-3 many
CASSQVSGNYEQYF TGCGCCAGCAGCCAAGTTTCAGGTAACTACGAGCAGTACTTC TRBJ2-7 NA TRBV4-1 NA
CASSWTQGAGGYTF TGTGCCAGCAGCTGGACCCAGGGGGCGGGAGGCTACACCTTC TRBJ1-2 TRBD1 TRBV7-2 once